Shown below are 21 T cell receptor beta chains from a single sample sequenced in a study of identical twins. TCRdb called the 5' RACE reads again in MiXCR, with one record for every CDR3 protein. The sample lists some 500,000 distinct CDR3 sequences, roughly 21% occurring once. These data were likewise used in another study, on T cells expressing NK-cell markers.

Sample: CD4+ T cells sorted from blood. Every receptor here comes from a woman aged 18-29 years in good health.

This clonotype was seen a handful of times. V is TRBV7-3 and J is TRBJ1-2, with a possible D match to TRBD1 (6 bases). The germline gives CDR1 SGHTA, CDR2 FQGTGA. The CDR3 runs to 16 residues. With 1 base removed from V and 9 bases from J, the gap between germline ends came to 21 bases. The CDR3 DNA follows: TGTGCCAGCAGCTTAATGGCAACCGGGACATCGAGCCGCTACACCTTC. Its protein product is CASSLMATGTSSRYTF.

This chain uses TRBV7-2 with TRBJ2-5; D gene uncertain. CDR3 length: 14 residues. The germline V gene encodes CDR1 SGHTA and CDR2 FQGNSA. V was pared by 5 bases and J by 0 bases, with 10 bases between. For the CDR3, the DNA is TGTGCCAGCAGCCTCGAGGCCAACCAAGAGACCCAGTACTTC. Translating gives CASSLEANQETQYF.

The CDR3, as DNA: TGCAGCGTTGTACTACTAGGGATGAACACTGAAGCTTTCTTT. The encoded protein is CSVVLLGMNTEAFF. The V gene is TRBV29-1, the J gene TRBJ1-1, with D unresolved. The CDR3 runs to 14 residues. Germline lookup yields CDR1 SQVTM and CDR2 ANQGSEA. Trimming removed 4 bases at V and 0 bases at J, with 12 bases between.

CDR3 in DNA: TGCAGTGCTAGAGTGGGGGACTCCTCCTACGAGCAGTACTTC. Translation: CSARVGDSSYEQYF. V usage is TRBV20-1 and J usage is TRBJ2-7; D possibly corresponds to TRBD2 (6 bases). Trimming removed 1 base at V and 0 bases at J, with 10 bases between. The CDR3 is 14 amino acids. Looked up from germline, CDR1 is DFQATT and CDR2 is SNEGSKA (reference sequence).

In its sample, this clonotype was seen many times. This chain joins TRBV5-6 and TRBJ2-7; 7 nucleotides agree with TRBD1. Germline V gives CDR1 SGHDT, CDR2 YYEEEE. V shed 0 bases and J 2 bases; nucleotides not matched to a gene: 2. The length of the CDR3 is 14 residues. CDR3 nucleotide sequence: TGTGCCAGCAGCTTGGTGGGACAGACCTACGAGCAGTACTTC. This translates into CASSLVGQTYEQYF.

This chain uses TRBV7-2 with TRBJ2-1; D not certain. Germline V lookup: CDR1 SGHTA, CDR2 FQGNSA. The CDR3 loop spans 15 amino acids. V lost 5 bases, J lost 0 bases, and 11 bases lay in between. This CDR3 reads CASSVQLSSYNEQFF. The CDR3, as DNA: TGTGCCAGCAGCGTCCAGCTGAGCTCCTACAATGAGCAGTTCTTC.

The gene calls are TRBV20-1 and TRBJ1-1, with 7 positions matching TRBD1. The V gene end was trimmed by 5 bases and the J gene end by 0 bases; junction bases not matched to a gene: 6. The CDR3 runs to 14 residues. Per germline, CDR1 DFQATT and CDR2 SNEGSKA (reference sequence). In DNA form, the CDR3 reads TGCAGTGCTCGCGCAGGGGGTTTGAACACTGAAGCTTTCTTT. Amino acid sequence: CSARAGGLNTEAFF.

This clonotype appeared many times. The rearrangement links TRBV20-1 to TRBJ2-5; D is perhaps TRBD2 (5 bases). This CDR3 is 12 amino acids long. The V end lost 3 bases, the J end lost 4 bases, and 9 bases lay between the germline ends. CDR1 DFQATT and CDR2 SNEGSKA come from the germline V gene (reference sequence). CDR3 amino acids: CSASVGRETQYF. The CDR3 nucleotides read TGCAGTGCTAGCGTGGGGAGAGAGACCCAGTACTTC.

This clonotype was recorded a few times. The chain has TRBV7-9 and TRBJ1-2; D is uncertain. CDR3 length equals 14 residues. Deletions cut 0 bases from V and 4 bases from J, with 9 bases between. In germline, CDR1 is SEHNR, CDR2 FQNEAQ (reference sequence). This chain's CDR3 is CASSLANTFYGYTF. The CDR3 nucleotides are TGTGCCAGCAGCTTAGCTAACACGTTCTATGGCTACACCTTC.

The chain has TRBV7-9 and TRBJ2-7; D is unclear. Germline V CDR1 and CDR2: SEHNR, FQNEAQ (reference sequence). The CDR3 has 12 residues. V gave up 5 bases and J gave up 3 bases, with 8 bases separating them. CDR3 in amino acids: CASSQNSYEQYF. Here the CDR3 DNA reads TGTGCCAGCAGCCAAAACAGCTACGAGCAGTACTTC.

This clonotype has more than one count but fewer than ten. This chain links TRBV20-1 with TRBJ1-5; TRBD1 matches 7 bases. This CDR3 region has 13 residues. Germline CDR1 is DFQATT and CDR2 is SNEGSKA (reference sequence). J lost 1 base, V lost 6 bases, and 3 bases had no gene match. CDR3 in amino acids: CSAQDRSNQPQHF. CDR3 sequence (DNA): TGCAGTGCCCAGGACAGGAGCAATCAGCCCCAGCATTTT.

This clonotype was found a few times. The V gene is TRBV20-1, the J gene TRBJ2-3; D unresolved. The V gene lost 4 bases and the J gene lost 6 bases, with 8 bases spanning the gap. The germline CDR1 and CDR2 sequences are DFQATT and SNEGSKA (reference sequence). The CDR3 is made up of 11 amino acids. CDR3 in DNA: TGCAGTGCTACCACGAGGGATACGCAGTATTTT. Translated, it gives CSATTRDTQYF.

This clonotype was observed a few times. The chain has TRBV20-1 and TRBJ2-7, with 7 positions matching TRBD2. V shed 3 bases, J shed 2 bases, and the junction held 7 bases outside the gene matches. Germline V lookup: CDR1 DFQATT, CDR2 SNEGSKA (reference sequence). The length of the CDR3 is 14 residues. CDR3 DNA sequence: TGCAGTGCTAGCCCCCTAGCGGAGGCCTACGAGCAGTACTTC. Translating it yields CSASPLAEAYEQYF.

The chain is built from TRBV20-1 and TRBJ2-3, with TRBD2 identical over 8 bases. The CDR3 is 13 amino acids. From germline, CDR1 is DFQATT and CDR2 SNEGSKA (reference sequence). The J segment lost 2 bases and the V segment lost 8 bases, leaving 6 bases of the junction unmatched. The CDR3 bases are TGCAGTACGGGAGGGAGGGCCACAGATACGCAGTATTTT. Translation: CSTGGRATDTQYF.

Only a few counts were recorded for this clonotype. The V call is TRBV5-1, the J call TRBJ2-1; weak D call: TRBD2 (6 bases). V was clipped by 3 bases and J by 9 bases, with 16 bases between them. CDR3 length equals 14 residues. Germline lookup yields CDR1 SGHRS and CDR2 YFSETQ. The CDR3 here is CASSSLGVGSEQFF. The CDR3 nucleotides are TGCGCCAGCAGCTCGCTTGGAGTCGGGAGTGAGCAGTTCTTC.

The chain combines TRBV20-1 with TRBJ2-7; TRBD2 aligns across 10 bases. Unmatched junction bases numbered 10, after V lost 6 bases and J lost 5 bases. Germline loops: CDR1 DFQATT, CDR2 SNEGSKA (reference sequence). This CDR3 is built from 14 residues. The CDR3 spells CSASGGGSVDEQYF. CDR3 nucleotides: TGCAGTGCCAGCGGGGGGGGGTCCGTGGACGAGCAGTACTTC.

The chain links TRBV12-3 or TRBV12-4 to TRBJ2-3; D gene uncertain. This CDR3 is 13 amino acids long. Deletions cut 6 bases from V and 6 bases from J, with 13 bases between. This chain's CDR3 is CASRPVYQDTQYF. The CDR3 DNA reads TGTGCCAGCAGGCCCGTTTATCAGGATACGCAGTATTTT.

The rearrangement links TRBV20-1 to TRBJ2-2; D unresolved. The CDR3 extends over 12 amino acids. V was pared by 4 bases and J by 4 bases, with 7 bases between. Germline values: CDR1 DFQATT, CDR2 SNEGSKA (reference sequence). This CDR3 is CSAITSTGELFF. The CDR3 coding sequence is TGCAGTGCTATTACAAGCACCGGGGAGCTGTTTTTT.

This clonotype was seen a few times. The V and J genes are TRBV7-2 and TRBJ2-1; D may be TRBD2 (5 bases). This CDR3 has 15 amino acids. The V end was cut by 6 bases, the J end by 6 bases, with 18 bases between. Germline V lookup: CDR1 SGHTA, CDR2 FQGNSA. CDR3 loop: CASRPRTLLGNEQFF. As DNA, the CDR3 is TGTGCCAGCAGACCGAGGACTCTTTTGGGCAATGAGCAGTTCTTC.

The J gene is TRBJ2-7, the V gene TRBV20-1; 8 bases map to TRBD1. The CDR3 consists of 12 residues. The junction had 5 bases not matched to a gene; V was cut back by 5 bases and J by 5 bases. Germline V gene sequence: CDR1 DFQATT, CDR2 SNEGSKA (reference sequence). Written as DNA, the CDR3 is TGCAGTGCTTACCAGGGGGCAAACGAGCAGTACTTC. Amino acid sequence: CSAYQGANEQYF.

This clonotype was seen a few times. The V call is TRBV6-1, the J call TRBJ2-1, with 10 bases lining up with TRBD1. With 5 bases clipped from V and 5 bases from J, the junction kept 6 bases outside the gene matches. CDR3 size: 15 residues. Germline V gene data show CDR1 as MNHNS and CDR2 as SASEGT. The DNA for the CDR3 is TGTGCCAGCAGTCGACAGGGGGCTCGGGACAATGAGCAGTTCTTC. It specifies CASSRQGARDNEQFF.